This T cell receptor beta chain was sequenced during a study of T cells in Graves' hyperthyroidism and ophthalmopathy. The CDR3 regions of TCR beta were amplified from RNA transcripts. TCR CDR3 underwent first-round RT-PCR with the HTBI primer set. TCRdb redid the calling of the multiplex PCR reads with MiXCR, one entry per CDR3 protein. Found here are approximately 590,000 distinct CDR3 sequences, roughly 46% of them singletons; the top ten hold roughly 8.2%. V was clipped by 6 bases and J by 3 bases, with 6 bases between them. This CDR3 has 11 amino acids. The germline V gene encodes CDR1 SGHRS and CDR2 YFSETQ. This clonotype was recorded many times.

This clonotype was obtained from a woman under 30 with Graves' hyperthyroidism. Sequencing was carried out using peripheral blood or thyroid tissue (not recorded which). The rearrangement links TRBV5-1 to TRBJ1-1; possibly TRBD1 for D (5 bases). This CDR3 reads CASTGDTEAFF. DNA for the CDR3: TGCGCCAGCACGGGGGACACTGAAGCTTTCTTT.